This T cell receptor (beta chain) was captured in a study of cytomegalovirus exposure and HLA in healthy donors. Whole-study results and caveats: Later analysis found that TCR beta chains associated with HLA were more clonally expanded than other, equally common chains. Reports indicated that the classifier achieved high specificity and sensitivity in diagnosing cytomegalovirus status.

The primer mix had 60 Vbeta and 13 Jbeta primers. Using immunoSEQ multiplex PCR, the repertoire was profiled, and TCRdb retains in-frame clones only, with some absent. The table has approximately 160,000 clones, 60% to 80% seen once. CDR1 and CDR2 from the germline V gene are LNHDA and SQIVND (reference sequence). The CDR3 has 14 amino acids. The V end was cut by 10 bases, the J end by 5 bases, with 20 bases between. In this sample, this clone turned up a few times. What it recognizes is unknown. The receptor was derived from a woman in her 40s in good health and CMV-seropositive. The sample taken for sequencing was PBMCs. The genes are TRBV19 and TRBJ2-5; D might be TRBD1 (7 bases). Here the CDR3 reads CATSGGRRIETQYF. Here the CDR3 DNA reads TGTGCCACCTCAGGGGGGAGACGGATCGAGACCCAGTACTTC.